The next 14 T cell receptor beta chains were all read from a single sample in a study of control samples from healthy donors and cancer patients. The table came from immunoSEQ multiplex PCR; TCRdb's copy has only in-frame clones and leaves some out. The profile shows 150,000 to 200,000 clones, approximately 90% of them singletons. Sequenced: blood. Receptors originate from a man aged 25 to 40 in good health.

The rearrangement links TRBV7-2 to TRBJ2-3; 10 nucleotides agree with TRBD2. This CDR3 has 18 residues. V shed 1 base and J 7 bases; nucleotides not matched to a gene: 14. Germline CDR1 is SGHTA and CDR2 is FQGNSA. CDR3 in amino acids: CASSLEGVAGGKIHTQYF. Written as DNA, the CDR3 is TGTGCCAGCAGCTTAGAGGGAGTAGCGGGGGGTAAGATCCATACGCAGTATTTT.

The chain uses TRBV11-2 and TRBJ2-1; 8 bases agree with TRBD1. CDR1 SGHAT and CDR2 FQNNGV come from the germline V gene. CDR3 length: 14 amino acids. Trimming cost V 8 bases and J 6 bases; bases outside gene matches: 9. The CDR3 is CASYGRGLPNEQFF. The CDR3 DNA reads as TGTGCCAGCTACGGCAGGGGGCTCCCCAATGAGCAGTTCTTC.

The chain couples TRBV30 to TRBJ1-2; 9 bases fit TRBD1. Germline CDR1 GTSNPN, CDR2 SVGIG (reference sequence). Losses at the gene ends were 0 bases for V and 4 bases for J; bases not matched to a gene: 9. The CDR3 sequence is 16 residues long. In DNA, the CDR3 is TGTGCCTGGAGTGTATCGAAGGGACAGGGTGGCTATGGCTACACCTTC. It encodes CAWSVSKGQGGYGYTF.

The genes are TRBV11-2 and TRBJ1-1; possibly TRBD1 for D (6 bases). The CDR3 runs 13 residues. V was cut by 6 bases and J by 2 bases, with 10 bases left in between. Germline-derived CDR1 and CDR2 are SGHAT and FQNNGV. CDR3 in DNA: TGTGCCAGCAGAGGACAGTATAACACTGAAGCTTTCTTT. Protein product: CASRGQYNTEAFF.

This chain connects TRBV27 to TRBJ2-7; no reliable D call. Between the trimmed V and J ends, which lost 3 bases and 1 base, there was a span of 7 bases. Germline V gives CDR1 MNHEY, CDR2 SMNVEV (reference sequence). The CDR3 extends over 13 amino acids. The CDR3 DNA reads TGTGCCAGCAGTTTTCGGCTTTCCTACGAGCAGTACTTC. This encodes CASSFRLSYEQYF.

The chain carries TRBV27 and TRBJ1-1; D may be TRBD1 (5 bases). This CDR3 is 14 amino acids long. Deletions cut 8 bases from V and 1 base from J, with 14 bases between. Germline V CDR1 and CDR2: MNHEY, SMNVEV (reference sequence). In nucleotides, the CDR3 is TGTGCCAGCGCGCCGGGGGGGAGGAACACTGAAGCTTTCTTT. It encodes CASAPGGRNTEAFF.

The chain carries TRBV5-1 and TRBJ1-2; TRBD1 matches at 7 bases. The CDR3 consists of 14 residues. The germline gives CDR1 SGHRS, CDR2 YFSETQ. The junction had 2 bases not matched to a gene; V was cut back by 0 bases and J by 3 bases. The CDR3 is CASSLVGQHYGYTF. The CDR3 DNA follows: TGCGCCAGCAGCTTGGTGGGACAGCACTATGGCTACACCTTC.

This clone was detected a few times. V usage is TRBV7-9 and J usage is TRBJ2-7; D is unclear. The germline V and J ends were trimmed by 1 base and 5 bases, with 12 bases remaining between them. The CDR3 covers 14 residues. The germline gives CDR1 SEHNR, CDR2 FQNEAQ (reference sequence). CDR3 in amino acids: CASSLGLTAHEQYF. CDR3 DNA sequence: TGTGCCAGCAGCTTAGGCCTCACCGCACACGAGCAGTACTTC.

This sequence joins TRBV29-1 and TRBJ2-1; 9 nucleotides line up with TRBD2. The trim removed 5 bases at V and 7 bases at J, leaving 3 bases unmatched. CDR1 and CDR2 (germline): SQVTM, ANQGSEA. The CDR3 extends over 12 amino acids. The CDR3 region is CSVYLAGNEQFF. Here the CDR3 DNA reads TGCAGCGTTTACCTAGCGGGGAATGAGCAGTTCTTC.

V gene TRBV28 combines with J gene TRBJ1-6; D possibly corresponds to TRBD1 (6 bases). The CDR3 has 12 residues. Germline V CDR1 and CDR2: MDHEN, SYDVKM. V was clipped by 7 bases and J by 14 bases, with 15 bases between them. This CDR3 is CASTPQRGALHF. The DNA for the CDR3 is TGTGCCAGCACCCCCCAGAGGGGGGCCCTCCACTTT. The variable domain in full, with the rest retrieved from reference TRBV28 and TRBJ1-6, is DVKVTQSSRYLVKRTGEKVFLECVQDMDHENMFWYRQDPGLGLRLIYFSYDVKMKEKGDIPEGYSVSREKKERFSLILESASTNQTSMYLCASTPQRGALHFGNGTRLTVT.

This clone was detected only a few times. V and J are TRBV10-2 and TRBJ1-6; D call uncertain. The V end lost 7 bases, the J end lost 9 bases, and 13 bases lay between the germline ends. Germline V CDR1 and CDR2: WSHSY, SAAADI. This CDR3 spans 13 amino acids. This chain's CDR3 is CASTSMAGSPLHF. For the CDR3, the DNA is TGCGCCAGCACCTCCATGGCCGGTTCACCCCTCCACTTT.

The J gene is TRBJ1-4, the V gene TRBV9; D uncertain. The CDR3 contains 14 residues. The ends were cut back, 3 bases at V and 8 bases at J, with 14 bases in the middle. From germline, CDR1 is SGDLS and CDR2 YYNGEE. In DNA, the CDR3 is TGTGCCAGCAGCGATGACATTCGGGCCGAAAAACTGTTTTTT. Its translation: CASSDDIRAEKLFF.

The sample holds one count of this clone. The chain uses TRBV18 and TRBJ1-3; 10 bases match TRBD1. Germline assignment: CDR1 KGHSH and CDR2 LQKENI. The CDR3 consists of 16 residues. The trim removed 2 bases at V and 3 bases at J, leaving 4 bases unmatched. Here the CDR3 reads CASSPNDRGLGNTIYF. CDR3 in DNA: TGTGCCAGCTCACCAAACGACAGGGGGCTTGGAAACACCATATATTTT.

The CDR3 nucleotides are TGTGCCAGCAGCCAGATGGAGTGGGGATACAATGAGCAGTTCTTC. Amino acids: CASSQMEWGYNEQFF. The chain employs TRBV11-2 and TRBJ2-1; D uncertain. V lost 5 bases, J lost 4 bases, and 15 bases lay in between. The CDR3 loop spans 15 amino acids. Germline assignment: CDR1 SGHAT and CDR2 FQNNGV.